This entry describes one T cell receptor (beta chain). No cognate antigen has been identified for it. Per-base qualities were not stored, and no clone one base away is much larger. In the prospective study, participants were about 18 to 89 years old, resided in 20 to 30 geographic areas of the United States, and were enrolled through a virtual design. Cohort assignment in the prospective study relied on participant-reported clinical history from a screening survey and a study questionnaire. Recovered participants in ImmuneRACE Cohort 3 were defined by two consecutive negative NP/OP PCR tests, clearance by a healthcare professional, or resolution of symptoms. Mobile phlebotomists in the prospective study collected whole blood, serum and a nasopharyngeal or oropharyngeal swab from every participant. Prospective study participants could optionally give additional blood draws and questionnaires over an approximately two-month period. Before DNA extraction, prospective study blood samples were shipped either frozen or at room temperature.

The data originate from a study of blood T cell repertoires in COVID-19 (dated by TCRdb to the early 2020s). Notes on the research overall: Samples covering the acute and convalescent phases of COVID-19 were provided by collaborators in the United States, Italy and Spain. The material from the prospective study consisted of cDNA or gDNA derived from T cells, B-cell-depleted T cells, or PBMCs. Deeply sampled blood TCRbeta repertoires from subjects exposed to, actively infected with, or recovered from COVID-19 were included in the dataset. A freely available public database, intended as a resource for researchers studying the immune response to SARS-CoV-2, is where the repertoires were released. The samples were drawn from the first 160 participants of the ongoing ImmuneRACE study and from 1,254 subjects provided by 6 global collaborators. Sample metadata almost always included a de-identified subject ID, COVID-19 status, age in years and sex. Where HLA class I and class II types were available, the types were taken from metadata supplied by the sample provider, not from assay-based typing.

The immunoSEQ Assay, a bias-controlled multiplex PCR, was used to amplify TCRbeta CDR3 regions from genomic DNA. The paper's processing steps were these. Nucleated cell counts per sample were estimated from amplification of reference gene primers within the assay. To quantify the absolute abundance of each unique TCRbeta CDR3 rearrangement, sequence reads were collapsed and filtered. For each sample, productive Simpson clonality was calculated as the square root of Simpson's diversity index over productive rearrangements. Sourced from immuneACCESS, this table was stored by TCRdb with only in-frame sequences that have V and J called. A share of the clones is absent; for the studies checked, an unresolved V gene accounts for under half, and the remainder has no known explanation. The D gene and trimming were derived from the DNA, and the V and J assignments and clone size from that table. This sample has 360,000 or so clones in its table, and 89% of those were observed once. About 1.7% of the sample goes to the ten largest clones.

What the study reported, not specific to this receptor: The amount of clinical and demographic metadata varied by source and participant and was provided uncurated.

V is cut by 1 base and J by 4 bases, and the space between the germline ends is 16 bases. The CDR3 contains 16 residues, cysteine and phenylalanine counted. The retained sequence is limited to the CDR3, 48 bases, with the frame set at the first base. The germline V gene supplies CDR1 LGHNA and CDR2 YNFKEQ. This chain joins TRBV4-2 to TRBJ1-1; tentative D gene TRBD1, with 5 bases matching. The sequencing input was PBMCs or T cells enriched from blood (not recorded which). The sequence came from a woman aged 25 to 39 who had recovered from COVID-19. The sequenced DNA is TGTGCCAGCAGCCAAGTAGGGGCTTCCCAGGGCACTGAAGCTTTCTTT. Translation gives CASSQVGASQGTEAFF.